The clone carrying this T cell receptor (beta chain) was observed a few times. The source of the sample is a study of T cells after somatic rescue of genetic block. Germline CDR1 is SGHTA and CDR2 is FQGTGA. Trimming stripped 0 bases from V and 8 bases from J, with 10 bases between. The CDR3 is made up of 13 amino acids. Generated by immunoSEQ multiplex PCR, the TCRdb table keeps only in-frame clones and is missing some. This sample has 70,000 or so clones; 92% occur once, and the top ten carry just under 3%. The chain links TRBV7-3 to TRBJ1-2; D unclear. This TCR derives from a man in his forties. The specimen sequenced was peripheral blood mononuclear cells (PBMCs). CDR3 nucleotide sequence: TGTGCCAGCAGCTTAACGAACGGTGGGGGCTACACCTTC. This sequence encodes CASSLTNGGGYTF.